This T cell receptor beta chain was sequenced during a study of cytomegalovirus exposure and HLA in healthy donors. As for this clone: Antigen: not known.

13 Jbeta primers and 60 Vbeta primers were used for the PCR. TCRdb's copy holds only in-frame clones and misses some; the assay was immunoSEQ multiplex PCR. The sample includes under 150,000 clones, roughly 84% seen only once; the top ten take roughly 2.7%. Healthy bone marrow donors made up the cohort. Overall study findings and caveats: Being productive about 90% or about 30% of the time was typical of most TCR beta V segments in an earlier analysis.

The CDR3 is 15 residues long. V shed 7 bases and J 3 bases; nucleotides not matched to a gene: 8. CDR1 and CDR2 from the germline V gene are MNHEY and SVGAGI. Specimen: PBMCs. This chain links TRBV6-5 with TRBJ1-4; 7 bases map to TRBD1. The clonotype comes from a man between 50 and 59 years old in good health and CMV-seronegative. The CDR3: CASTWNRGANEKLFF. The CDR3 nucleotides read TGTGCCAGCACCTGGAACAGGGGTGCTAATGAAAAACTGTTTTTT.